These T cell receptor beta chains were read from a single sample in a study of T-cell memory formation after mild COVID-19. TCRdb re-analysed the 5' RACE reads in MiXCR, keeping a single row per CDR3 protein. The repertoire holds 130,000 to 150,000 distinct CDR3 sequences, under 7% seen once, with about 2% in the top ten. The sequencing input was PBMCs or a T cell subset sorted from them (not recorded which). These receptors all come from an adult woman who had mild COVID-19 (a few samples of this study predate the infection). Cell type and time point are not known. CDR3s include the opening cysteine and the closing phenylalanine or tryptophan. The D gene is left open where the match is weak. Size is omitted from some rows. Given values are once, few, many or a class for expanded clones.

>TRBD2|TRBV11-3|NA|TRBJ2-7
TGTGCCAGCAGCTTTGGATTAGCGGGTAGGATGCGGTACGAGCAGTACTTC
CASSFGLAGRMRYEQYF
>TRBD1|TRBV19|NA|TRBJ1-4
TGTGCCAGTAGTATCGTCGACAGGGTAGGAGAAAAACTGTTTTTT
CASSIVDRVGEKLFF
>NA|TRBV20-1|many|TRBJ2-3
TGCAGTGCTAGCACAGATACGCAGTATTTT
CSASTDTQYF
>TRBD1|TRBV11-2|many|TRBJ1-1
TGTGCCAGCAGCTCGAGCGACAGGGCGGACACTGAAGCTTTCTTT
CASSSSDRADTEAFF
>TRBD2|TRBV5-4|NA|TRBJ2-5
TGTGCCAGCAGCTGGACTAGTCGGCCCCAAGAGACCCAGTACTTC
CASSWTSRPQETQYF
>TRBD1|TRBV5-5|many|TRBJ2-7
TGTGCCAGCAGCTATGGGACAGCTACCCGCTACGAGCAGTACTTC
CASSYGTATRYEQYF
>NA|TRBV7-3|few|TRBJ2-7
TGTGCCAGCAGCTTATCCCGTGTCCACGAGCAGTACTTC
CASSLSRVHEQYF
>NA|TRBV12-3/TRBV12-4|many|TRBJ2-1
TGTGCCACGAGCGGCAGGGCATCCTACAATGAGCAGTTCTTC
CATSGRASYNEQFF
>NA|TRBV12-3/TRBV12-4|NA|TRBJ1-2
TGTGCCAGCAGTTCCCTAACTCGGTATGGCTACACCTTC
CASSSLTRYGYTF
>NA|TRBV27|few|TRBJ1-4
TGTGCCAGCAGTTCTGGGGGTTGGGAAAAACTGTTTTTT
CASSSGGWEKLFF
>TRBD2|TRBV11-3|few|TRBJ2-3
TGTGCCAGCAGCCCATCGACTAGCGGGAGTGCAGATACGCAGTATTTT
CASSPSTSGSADTQYF
>NA|TRBV7-3|many|TRBJ2-3
TGTGCCAGTAGCGACAATCTAGGGGGAGGAACAGATACGCAGTATTTT
CASSDNLGGGTDTQYF
>TRBD2|TRBV20-1|many|TRBJ2-7
TGCAGTGCTAGGATGGCTAGCGGTAAGGACGAGCAGTACTTC
CSARMASGKDEQYF
>NA|TRBV12-5|many|TRBJ2-3
TGTGCTAGTGGTTTGAATGAAGATACGCAGTATTTT
CASGLNEDTQYF
>NA|TRBV10-1|NA|TRBJ1-5
TGCGCCAACAAAGACATATCGGAGCCCCAGCATTTT
CANKDISEPQHF
>TRBD1|TRBV19|NA|TRBJ1-1
TGTGCCAGTAGTCCGTCGACAGGGGGAAGGACTGAAGCTTTCTTT
CASSPSTGGRTEAFF
>NA|TRBV5-1|NA|TRBJ1-1
TGCGCCAGCAGCTTAAGTGACGGGAACACTGAAGCTTTCTTT
CASSLSDGNTEAFF
>NA|TRBV19|many|TRBJ1-1
TGTGCCAGTAGTATTGGCGAGGTGAACACTGAAGCTTTCTTT
CASSIGEVNTEAFF
>NA|TRBV5-5|few|TRBJ2-7
TGTGCCAGCAGCTTGGGGTCCCCGAACTACGAGCAGTACTTC
CASSLGSPNYEQYF
>NA|TRBV7-6|many|TRBJ2-2
TGTGCCAGCAGCTTAGATCGGGCAGGGAACACCGGGGAGCTGTTTTTT
CASSLDRAGNTGELFF
>NA|TRBV15|few|TRBJ1-2
TGTGCCACCAGCAGAGATCTCGCAGGGATGAGCTATGGCTACACCTTC
CATSRDLAGMSYGYTF
>TRBD2|TRBV7-2|NA|TRBJ2-7
TGTGCCAGCAGCTCCCAGGGCCTAGCGGGAGTGAGGGAGCAGTACTTC
CASSSQGLAGVREQYF
>NA|TRBV7-2|many|TRBJ1-2
TGTGCCAGCAGCCAGTTAGGGACACCGAATAACTATGGCTACACCTTC
CASSQLGTPNNYGYTF
>TRBD1|TRBV6-1|many|TRBJ2-1
TGTGCCAGCAGTTCCACAGGGGCCTCCTACAATGAGCAGTTCTTC
CASSSTGASYNEQFF
>NA|TRBV4-3|NA|TRBJ2-1
TGCGCCAGCAGCCAAGATGCGCAGGGGGGGTACAATGAGCAGTTCTTC
CASSQDAQGGYNEQFF
>NA|TRBV12-3/TRBV12-4|many|TRBJ2-1
TGTGCCAGCAGTTTATCGAGGTTATACAATGAGCAGTTCTTC
CASSLSRLYNEQFF
>TRBD1|TRBV7-9|many|TRBJ2-7
TGTGCCAGCAGTTGGGACAGGGCGGGGCAGTACTTC
CASSWDRAGQYF
>TRBD1|TRBV5-1|many|TRBJ2-3
TGCGCCAGCAACCTTCAGGGGGCCGGCACAGATACGCAGTATTTT
CASNLQGAGTDTQYF
>TRBD2|TRBV7-6|many|TRBJ2-7
TGTGCCAGCAGCTCCCGGACTAGCGGGGGGAATCACTACGAGCAGTACTTC
CASSSRTSGGNHYEQYF
>NA|TRBV12-3/TRBV12-4|NA|TRBJ1-5
TGTGCCAGCAGTCCCCCGGGGGGCCGGAGTCAGCCCCAGCATTTT
CASSPPGGRSQPQHF
>TRBD1|TRBV7-2|many|TRBJ1-5
TGTGCCAGCAGCTACACCGGGACAGCAAATCAGCCCCAGCATTTT
CASSYTGTANQPQHF
>NA|TRBV7-3|few|TRBJ2-6
TGTGCCAGCAGCTTGGGCTCTGATGGGGCCAACGTCCTGACTTTC
CASSLGSDGANVLTF
>TRBD1|TRBV3-1|few|TRBJ1-5
TGTGCCAGCAGCCCAGGGGGCACCCGGGAGCCCCAGCATTTT
CASSPGGTREPQHF
>TRBD2|TRBV7-2|few|TRBJ2-3
TGTGCCAGCAGCTTAGGACTAGCGGGAGGGCCAGGGGATACGCAGTATTTT
CASSLGLAGGPGDTQYF
>NA|TRBV5-1|many|TRBJ2-5
TGCGCCAGCAGCTCGAGGACTGTGGAGACCCAGTACTTC
CASSSRTVETQYF
>TRBD1|TRBV6-5|many|TRBJ1-1
TGTGCCAGCAGTTCGGGACAGACCTACGGGATCACTGAAGCTTTCTTT
CASSSGQTYGITEAFF